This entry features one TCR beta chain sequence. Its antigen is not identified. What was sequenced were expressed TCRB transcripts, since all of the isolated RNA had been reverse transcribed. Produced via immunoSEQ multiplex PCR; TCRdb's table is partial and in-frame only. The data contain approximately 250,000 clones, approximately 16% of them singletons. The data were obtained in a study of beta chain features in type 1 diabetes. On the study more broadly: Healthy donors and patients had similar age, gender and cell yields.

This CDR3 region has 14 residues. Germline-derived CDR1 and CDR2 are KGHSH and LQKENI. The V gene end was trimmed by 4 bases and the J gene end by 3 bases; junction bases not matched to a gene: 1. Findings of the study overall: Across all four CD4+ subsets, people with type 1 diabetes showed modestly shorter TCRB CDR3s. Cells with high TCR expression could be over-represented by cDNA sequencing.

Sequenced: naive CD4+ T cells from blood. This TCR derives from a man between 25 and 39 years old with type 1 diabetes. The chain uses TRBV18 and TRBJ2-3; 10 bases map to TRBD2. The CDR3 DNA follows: TGTGCCAGCTCACTACTAGCGGGAACAGATACGCAGTATTTT. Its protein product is CASSLLAGTDTQYF.